The 20 T cell receptor beta chains below were found in one sample sequenced in a study of blood T cell repertoires in COVID-19. Data came from immunoSEQ multiplex PCR; TCRdb stores just in-frame clones and leaves some out. Of some 320,000 clones in the sample, 87% were seen once. Sequencing was performed on PBMCs or T cells enriched from blood (not recorded which). The receptors derive from a woman aged 25 to 39 who had recovered from COVID-19.

The V gene is TRBV6-2 or TRBV6-3, the J gene TRBJ1-1; a possible D gene is TRBD1 (6 bases). Trimming shortened V by 0 bases and J by 5 bases, and 13 bases separated the two germline ends. The CDR3 runs to 15 residues. Germline V lookup: CDR1 MNHEY, CDR2 SVGEGT. CDR3 in amino acids: CASSYSSGGRTEAFF. CDR3 DNA sequence: TGTGCCAGCAGTTACTCCTCGGGGGGCAGGACTGAAGCTTTCTTT.

This clone has a single count. Germline is not matched at one junction end, which may reflect a read error. The same CDR3 can be traced to other DNA sequences in this sample. This sequence joins TRBV28 and TRBJ1-2, with D hard to call. Germline assignment: CDR1 MDHEN and CDR2 SYDVKM. CDR3 size: 13 residues. The CDR3 DNA sequence: TGTGCCTCATCACGCAGGTCCATTACCGGCTACACTTTC. Protein sequence: CASSRRSITGYTF.

The J gene is TRBJ1-2, the V gene TRBV6-2 or TRBV6-3; no definite D call. The CDR3 is 11 amino acids. V dropped 2 bases and J dropped 9 bases, with 7 bases sitting between them. Germline CDR1 reads MNHEY; CDR2 reads SVGEGT. The CDR3 region is CASSYGLSYTF. In nucleotides, the CDR3 is TGTGCCAGCAGTTACGGCTTGAGCTACACCTTC.

This clone appeared a few times. The genes are TRBV20-1 and TRBJ2-3; D may be TRBD2 (6 bases). Germline values: CDR1 DFQATT, CDR2 SNEGSKA (reference sequence). The CDR3 extends over 16 amino acids. Trimming pared 3 bases from V and 0 bases from J, leaving 16 bases between. DNA of the CDR3: TGCAGTGCTAGTAGGGCGGGGATTCTTAGCACAGATACGCAGTATTTT. Protein: CSASRAGILSTDTQYF.

The chain joins TRBV10-2 to TRBJ2-2; maybe TRBD2 (6 bases). This CDR3 spans 16 amino acids. From germline, CDR1 is WSHSY and CDR2 SAAADI. V was clipped by 4 bases and J by 5 bases, with 17 bases between them. In DNA, the CDR3 is TGCGCCAGCAGTGGGGCCGGGGGTCCTCGGACCGGGGAGCTGTTTTTT. Translated, it gives CASSGAGGPRTGELFF.

CDR3 DNA: TGCAGTGCTAGTCTCCTCGGGACAGGGTACCACGAGCAGTACTTC. The encoded protein is CSASLLGTGYHEQYF. The V call is TRBV20-1, the J call TRBJ2-7, with 9 bases identical to TRBD1. There are 15 residues in the CDR3. The germline V gene has CDR1 DFQATT and CDR2 SNEGSKA (reference sequence). V lost 3 bases to trimming and J lost 5 bases; unmatched junction nucleotides: 11.

This chain joins TRBV2 and TRBJ1-5, with TRBD1 identical over 12 bases. The CDR3 is 19 residues long. The V and J ends lost 5 bases and 0 bases, in that order; junction bases with no gene match: 11. CDR1 is SNHLY and CDR2 is FYNNEI in the germline V gene. CDR3 in DNA: TGTGCCAGCAGTTATGCCGGGACAGGGGGCTCGGGTAGCAATCAGCCCCAGCATTTT. This codes for CASSYAGTGGSGSNQPQHF.

CDR3: CASSRGPATNEKLFF. The CDR3 DNA sequence: TGTGCCAGCAGCCGGGGCCCTGCAACTAATGAAAAACTGTTTTTT. The chain employs TRBV3-1 (or the pseudogene TRBV3-2) and TRBJ1-4; possibly TRBD1 for D (5 bases). This CDR3 contains 15 residues. CDR1 and CDR2 from the germline V gene are LGHDT and YNNKEL (reference sequence). Trimming took 4 bases from V and 0 from J, leaving 9 bases between them.

The chain joins TRBV5-1 to TRBJ1-4, with a weak D call TRBD1 (6 bases). CDR1 SGHRS and CDR2 YFSETQ come from the germline V gene. The V end was cut by 2 bases, the J end by 6 bases, with 14 bases between. The length of the CDR3 is 15 residues. The CDR3 DNA reads TGCGCCAGCAGCTTTATGACAGGAATGGATGAAAAACTGTTTTTT. It is translated as CASSFMTGMDEKLFF.

The CDR3 loop is CASSLVFTDTQYF. CDR3 DNA: TGTGCCAGCAGCTTAGTCTTTACAGATACGCAGTATTTT. The genes are TRBV11-3 and TRBJ2-3; D uncertain. The CDR3 has 13 residues. In germline, CDR1 is SGHNT, CDR2 YENEEA. V lost 1 base and J 3 bases, leaving 5 bases between the germline ends.

This clone was found many times. This chain connects TRBV30 to TRBJ1-1; D unresolved. The germline V and J ends were trimmed by 3 bases and 6 bases, with 14 bases remaining between them. The CDR3 totals 13 residues. The germline V gene encodes CDR1 GTSNPN and CDR2 SVGIG (reference sequence). The CDR3 loop reads CAWRDSGMAEAFF. CDR3 DNA: TGTGCCTGGAGGGACTCGGGTATGGCTGAAGCTTTCTTT. Combining the CDR3 with reference TRBV30 and TRBJ1-1 gives the whole variable domain SQTIHQWPATLVQPVGSPLSLECTVEGTSNPNLYWYRQAAGRGLQLLFYSVGIGQISSEVPQNLSASRPQDRQFILSSKKLLLSDSGFYLCAWRDSGMAEAFFGQGTRLTVV.

This clone was seen only once. This chain connects TRBV11-2 to TRBJ2-1; 10 bases map to TRBD2. CDR1 is SGHAT and CDR2 is FQNNGV in the germline V gene. The length of the CDR3 is 16 residues. The V and J ends lost 0 bases and 9 bases, in that order; junction bases with no gene match: 8. The CDR3 protein is CASSLDRLAGVGEQFF. The CDR3 nucleotides read TGTGCCAGCAGCTTAGATCGCCTAGCGGGGGTTGGTGAGCAGTTCTTC.

This clone was seen once. The chain recombines TRBV11-2 with TRBJ1-2; no definite D call. CDR1 SGHAT and CDR2 FQNNGV come from the germline V gene. V lost 6 bases, J lost 6 bases, and 8 bases lay in between. This CDR3 spans 11 amino acids. CDR3 sequence (DNA): TGTGCCAGCAGGGCAGAGGATGGCTACACCTTC. This codes for CASRAEDGYTF. The full variable domain, its missing parts supplied by reference TRBV11-2 and TRBJ1-2, is EAGVAQSPRYKIIEKRQSVAFWCNPISGHATLYWYQQILGQGPKLLIQFQNNGVVDDSQLPKDRFSAERLKGVDSTLKIQPAKLEDSAVYLCASRAEDGYTFGSGTRLTVV.

The rearrangement links TRBV28 to TRBJ2-7; 7 nucleotides align to TRBD1. V dropped 6 bases and J dropped 2; count of bases not matched to a gene: 7. The CDR3 runs 14 residues. From germline, CDR1 is MDHEN and CDR2 SYDVKM. For the CDR3, the DNA is TGTGCCAGCAGGTCGGGACAGTCGGCCTACGAGCAGTACTTC. Translation: CASRSGQSAYEQYF.

The chain combines TRBV21-1 with TRBJ2-1; the table's D call of TRBD2 was not tested on the DNA. TRBV21-1 is a known pseudogene. The CDR3 runs 17 residues. The CDR3, as DNA: TGTGCCAGCAGCAAGAGTGTGGCGGAAAAATCTTACAATGAGCAGTTCTTC. It specifies CASSKSVAEKSYNEQFF.

This chain connects TRBV5-1 to TRBJ2-2; 7 bases match TRBD1. V was clipped by 4 bases and J by 3 bases; unmatched bases: 6. The CDR3 has 15 amino acids. CDR1 and CDR2 (germline): SGHRS, YFSETQ. CDR3 sequence (DNA): TGCGCCAGCAGCCTCCCGGGACAGTACACCGGGGAGCTGTTTTTT. As protein: CASSLPGQYTGELFF.

This clone occurred a few times. The CDR3 here is CASSLGRGDTEAFF. The CDR3 DNA is TGTGCCAGCTCTTTGGGGCGCGGGGACACTGAAGCTTTCTTT. The chain combines TRBV18 with TRBJ1-1; D possibly corresponds to TRBD1 (5 bases). Germline CDR1 and CDR2: KGHSH and LQKENI. The CDR3 has 14 residues. V was trimmed by 6 bases and J by 3 bases, leaving 14 bases between them. Full variable domain (rest looked up from reference TRBV18 and TRBJ1-1): NAGVMQNPRHLVRRRGQEARLRCSPMKGHSHVYWYRQLPEEGLKFMVYLQKENIIDESGMPKERFSAEFPKEGPSILRIQQVVRGDSAAYFCASSLGRGDTEAFFGQGTRLTVV.

V and J are TRBV11-2 and TRBJ1-1; possibly TRBD1 for D (5 bases). The CDR3 extends over 18 amino acids. Germline CDR1 SGHAT, CDR2 FQNNGV. Trimming cost V 1 base and J 4 bases, with 22 bases left between them. CDR3 coding DNA: TGTGCCAGCAGCTTAGGTGGTGTGGGGGGACCCCGTACCACTGAAGCTTTCTTT. The encoded protein is CASSLGGVGGPRTTEAFF.

This clone came up once. CDR3 bases: TGTGCCAGCAGTGCCCGGTTAGGGGGGGGATCTGGGGCCAACGTCCTGACTTTC. Its protein product is CASSARLGGGSGANVLTF. V usage is TRBV6-1 and J usage is TRBJ2-6; possible D gene TRBD2, 7 bases. V shed 4 bases and J shed 1 base, with 17 bases lying between them. CDR1 is MNHNS and CDR2 is SASEGT in the germline V gene. The CDR3 is 18 residues long.

J is TRBJ2-3 and V is TRBV7-2; 10 nucleotides agree with TRBD2. The V gene end was trimmed by 4 bases and the J gene end by 10 bases; junction bases not matched to a gene: 14. Germline CDR1 is SGHTA and CDR2 is FQGNSA. The CDR3 consists of 16 residues. CDR3 nucleotide sequence: TGTGCCAGCAGCTCCAGACTAGCGGGTCTATGGGGGGCGCAGTATTTT. Residues: CASSSRLAGLWGAQYF.